This TCR beta chain appears in the sequencing data of a study of regulatory T cells in long-lasting Graves disease. Time point here: persistent/refractory GD, antithyroid drugs over 5 years with positive TRAb. PBMC RNA served as the TCR library source. Germline V lookup: CDR1 SQVTM, CDR2 ANQGSEA. V was cut by 6 bases and J by 8 bases, with 20 bases left in between. The CDR3 runs to 14 residues. Library construction for TCR beta used iRepertoire HTBI primers and Arm-PCR of CDR3 regions. From the multiplex PCR reads, TCRdb called clonotypes with MiXCR, one entry per CDR3 protein. Among a few hundred thousand distinct CDR3 sequences, approximately 23% were seen once, and the ten largest hold roughly 14%.

This TCR derives from a female donor with Graves disease. The chain has TRBV29-1 and TRBJ2-4, with D tentatively TRBD1 or TRBD2 (5 bases each). Sequenced material: peripheral blood mononuclear cells (PBMCs), taken when the disease was refractory, from a patient treated with antithyroid drugs. CDR3 protein: CSVRGDEFGDIQYF. For the CDR3, the DNA is TGCAGCGTACGAGGGGATGAATTTGGTGACATTCAGTACTTC.